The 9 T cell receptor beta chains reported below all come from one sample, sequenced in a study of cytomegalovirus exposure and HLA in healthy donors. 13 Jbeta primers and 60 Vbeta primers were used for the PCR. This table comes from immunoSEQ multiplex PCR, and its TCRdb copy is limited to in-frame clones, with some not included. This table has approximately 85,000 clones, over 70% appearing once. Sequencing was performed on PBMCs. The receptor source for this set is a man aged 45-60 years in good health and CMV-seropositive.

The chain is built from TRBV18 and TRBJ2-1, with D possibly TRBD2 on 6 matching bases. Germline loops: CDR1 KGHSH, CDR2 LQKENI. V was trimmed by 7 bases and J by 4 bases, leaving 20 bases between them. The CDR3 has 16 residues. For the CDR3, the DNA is TGTGCCAGCTTAAGAACTACACGGGACTCTTACAATGAGCAGTTCTTC. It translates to CASLRTTRDSYNEQFF.

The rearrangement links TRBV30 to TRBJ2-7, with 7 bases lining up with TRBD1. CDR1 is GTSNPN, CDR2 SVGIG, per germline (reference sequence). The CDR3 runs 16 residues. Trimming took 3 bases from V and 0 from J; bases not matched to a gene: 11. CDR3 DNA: TGTGCCTGGAGCCCGCAATCGACAGGGAGCTCCTACGAGCAGTACTTC. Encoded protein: CAWSPQSTGSSYEQYF. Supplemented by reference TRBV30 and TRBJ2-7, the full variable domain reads SQTIHQWPATLVQPVGSPLSLECTVEGTSNPNLYWYRQAAGRGLQLLFYSVGIGQISSEVPQNLSASRPQDRQFILSSKKLLLSDSGFYLCAWSPQSTGSSYEQYFGPGTRLTVT.

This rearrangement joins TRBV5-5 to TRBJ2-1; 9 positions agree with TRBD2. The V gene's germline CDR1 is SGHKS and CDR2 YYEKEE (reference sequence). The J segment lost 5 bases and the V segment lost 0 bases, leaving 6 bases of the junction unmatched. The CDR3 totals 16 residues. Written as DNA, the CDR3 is TGTGCCAGCAGCTTGGTGCCTAGCGGGATTAACAATGAGCAGTTCTTC. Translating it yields CASSLVPSGINNEQFF.

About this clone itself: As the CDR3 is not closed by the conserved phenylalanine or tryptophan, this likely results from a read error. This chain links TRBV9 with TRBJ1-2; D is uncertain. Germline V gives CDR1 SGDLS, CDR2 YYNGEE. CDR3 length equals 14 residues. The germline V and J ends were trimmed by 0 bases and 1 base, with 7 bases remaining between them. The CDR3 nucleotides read TGTGCCAGCAGCGTAGGTGGCCGTAACTATGGCTACACCTCC. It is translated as CASSVGGRNYGYTS.

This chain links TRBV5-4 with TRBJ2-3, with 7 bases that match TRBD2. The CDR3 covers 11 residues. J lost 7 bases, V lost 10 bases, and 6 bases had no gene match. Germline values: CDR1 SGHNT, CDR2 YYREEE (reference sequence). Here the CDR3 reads CAVREDYTQYF. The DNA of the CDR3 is TGTGCCGTCCGGGAGGATTATACGCAGTATTTT.

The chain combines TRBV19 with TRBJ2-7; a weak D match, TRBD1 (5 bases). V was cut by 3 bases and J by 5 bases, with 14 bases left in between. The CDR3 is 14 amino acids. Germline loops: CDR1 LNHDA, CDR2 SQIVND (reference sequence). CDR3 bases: TGTGCCAGTAGTATTAGACAGCTATCCGACGAGCAGTACTTC. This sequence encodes CASSIRQLSDEQYF.

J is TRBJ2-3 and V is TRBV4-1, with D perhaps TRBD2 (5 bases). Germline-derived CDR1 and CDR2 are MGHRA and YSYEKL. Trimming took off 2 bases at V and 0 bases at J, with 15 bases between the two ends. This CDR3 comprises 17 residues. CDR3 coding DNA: TGCGCCAGCAGCCAAAGGGAAGCGGTCTTTAGCACAGATACGCAGTATTTT. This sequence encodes CASSQREAVFSTDTQYF.

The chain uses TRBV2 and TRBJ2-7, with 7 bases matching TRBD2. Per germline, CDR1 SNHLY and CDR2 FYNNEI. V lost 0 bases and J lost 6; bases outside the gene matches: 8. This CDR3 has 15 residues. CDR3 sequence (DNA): TGTGCCAGCAGTGAAGCTTGGGGGGGGGTGGGCGAGCAGTACTTC. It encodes CASSEAWGGVGEQYF. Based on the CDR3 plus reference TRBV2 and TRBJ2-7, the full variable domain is EPEVTQTPSHQVTQMGQEVILRCVPISNHLYFYWYRQILGQKVEFLVSFYNNEISEKSEIFDDQFSVERPDGSNFTLKIRSTKLEDSAMYFCASSEAWGGVGEQYFGPGTRLTVT.

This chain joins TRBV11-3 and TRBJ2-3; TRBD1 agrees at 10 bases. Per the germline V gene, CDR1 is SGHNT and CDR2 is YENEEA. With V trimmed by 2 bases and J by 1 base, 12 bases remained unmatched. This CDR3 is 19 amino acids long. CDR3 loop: CASSLTGTGAAVGTDTQYF. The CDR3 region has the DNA TGTGCCAGCAGCTTAACCGGGACAGGGGCCGCCGTTGGCACAGATACGCAGTATTTT.